The 16 T cell receptor beta chains in this list originate from one sample, sequenced in a study of cytomegalovirus exposure and HLA in healthy donors. The PCR was carried out with 60 Vbeta primers and 13 Jbeta primers. Libraries were prepared by immunoSEQ multiplex PCR; TCRdb keeps only in-frame clonotypes and omits some of them. The sample lists 130,000 or so clones; 8.5% to 10% were seen once. What was sequenced was PBMCs. These receptors were collected from a man aged 35 to 55 in good health and CMV-seronegative.

The chain is built from TRBV7-9 and TRBJ1-3; 7 bases line up with TRBD1. The CDR3 extends over 14 amino acids. J gave up 4 bases and V 5 bases, and 5 bases lay outside the gene matches. Germline-derived CDR1 and CDR2 are SEHNR and FQNEAQ (reference sequence). The CDR3 spells CASSRDSGGNTIYF. The CDR3 coding sequence is TGTGCCAGCAGCCGGGACAGCGGGGGAAACACCATATATTTT.

This chain joins TRBV27 and TRBJ2-7; weak D call: TRBD1 (6 bases). CDR3 size: 13 residues. The germline V and J ends were trimmed by 6 bases and 6 bases, with 15 bases remaining between them. The germline V gene encodes CDR1 MNHEY and CDR2 SMNVEV (reference sequence). CDR3 DNA sequence: TGTGCCAGCAGCCGTACAGGGCCTCTCGAGCAGTACTTC. It codes for CASSRTGPLEQYF.

This clone was observed a handful of times. The V and J genes are TRBV5-4 and TRBJ1-3; 9 bases agree with TRBD1. Germline values: CDR1 SGHNT, CDR2 YYREEE (reference sequence). The junction had 8 bases not matched to a gene; V was cut back by 4 bases and J by 0 bases. The CDR3 runs 17 residues. CDR3 DNA sequence: TGTGCCAGCAGCCCGGGACAGGGCCGTATCTCTGGAAACACCATATATTTT. It codes for CASSPGQGRISGNTIYF.

DNA for the CDR3: TGTGCCAGCAGTGATCGCCTAGTTAATGAGCAGTTCTTC. Translating gives CASSDRLVNEQFF. The chain carries TRBV2 and TRBJ2-1; D ambiguous. Germline loops: CDR1 SNHLY, CDR2 FYNNEI. This CDR3 is built from 13 residues. Trimming removed 3 bases at V and 7 bases at J, with 10 bases between.

This clone was seen a few times. J is TRBJ2-5 and V is TRBV30; 9 bases match TRBD1. The J call may be mistaken, given a closer DNA end match to TRBJ2-7. Germline assignment: CDR1 GTSNPN and CDR2 SVGIG (reference sequence). This CDR3 region has 16 residues. In DNA, the CDR3 is TGTGCCTGGAGTTATCCTTGGGGACAGGGACAGGACGAGCAGTACTTC. The encoded protein is CAWSYPWGQGQDEQYF.

This sequence joins TRBV28 and TRBJ1-3; 7 bases match TRBD1. Germline assignment: CDR1 MDHEN and CDR2 SYDVKM. CDR3 length equals 14 residues. V lost 8 bases to trimming and J lost 3 bases; unmatched junction nucleotides: 7. The CDR3 region is CASHRGSSGNTIYF. CDR3 DNA: TGTGCCAGCCACAGGGGTTCAAGTGGAAACACCATATATTTT. Using reference TRBV28 and TRBJ1-3 for the parts outside the CDR3, the full variable domain is DVKVTQSSRYLVKRTGEKVFLECVQDMDHENMFWYRQDPGLGLRLIYFSYDVKMKEKGDIPEGYSVSREKKERFSLILESASTNQTSMYLCASHRGSSGNTIYFGEGSWLTVV.

Remarks on this clone: Different DNA sequences within this sample yield the same CDR3. This sequence joins TRBV5-1 and TRBJ2-2; 7 nucleotides match TRBD1. The germline gives CDR1 SGHRS, CDR2 YFSETQ. The CDR3 has 17 amino acids. After removal of 5 bases from V and 0 bases from J, the junction contained 10 bases not matched to a gene. The CDR3 protein is CASSSKRDSSNTGELFF. CDR3 coding DNA: TGCGCCAGCAGTTCCAAACGGGACAGTTCGAACACCGGGGAGCTGTTTTTT.

There are many counts of this clone. This chain joins TRBV7-2 and TRBJ2-7; tentatively, D is TRBD1 (6 bases). V dropped 3 bases and J dropped 12 bases, with 15 bases sitting between them. This CDR3 has 12 amino acids. Germline-derived CDR1 and CDR2 are SGHTA and FQGNSA. The CDR3 loop reads CASSFLQGSPYF. The CDR3, as DNA: TGTGCCAGCAGCTTCCTACAGGGAAGTCCGTACTTC.

This clone appeared a few times. The chain employs TRBV6-1 and TRBJ1-6; TRBD1 is a possible D gene (5 bases). There are 15 residues in the CDR3. V lost 3 bases, J lost 3 bases, and 9 bases lay in between. Germline loops: CDR1 MNHNS, CDR2 SASEGT. This CDR3 reads CASSDYGHYNSPLHF. Written as DNA, the CDR3 is TGTGCCAGCAGTGACTATGGACACTATAATTCACCCCTCCACTTT.

This chain connects TRBV27 to TRBJ2-1; 8 positions match TRBD1. V was clipped by 6 bases and J by 2 bases; unmatched bases: 6. This CDR3 is 15 amino acids long. CDR1 is MNHEY and CDR2 is SMNVEV in the germline V gene (reference sequence). The CDR3 loop reads CASSLDRGAYNEQFF. In DNA form, the CDR3 reads TGTGCCAGCAGCCTCGACAGGGGCGCCTACAATGAGCAGTTCTTC.

The V gene is TRBV11-2, the J gene TRBJ1-3; D is unresolved. The CDR3 loop spans 15 amino acids. V lost 4 bases, J lost 0 bases, and 10 bases lay in between. Germline V gene data show CDR1 as SGHAT and CDR2 as FQNNGV. CDR3 nucleotide sequence: TGTGCCAGCAGCTCCGGGAAAGACTCTGGAAACACCATATATTTT. Translating it yields CASSSGKDSGNTIYF.

This clone has more than one count but fewer than ten. The chain links TRBV2 to TRBJ1-2; the D gene is possibly TRBD1 (5 bases). Between the trimmed V and J ends, which lost 5 bases and 6 bases, there was a span of 13 bases. CDR1 is SNHLY, CDR2 FYNNEI, per germline. This CDR3 spans 13 amino acids. CDR3 sequence: CASSIRADNGYTF. CDR3 DNA: TGTGCCAGCAGTATCAGGGCGGACAATGGCTACACCTTC.

This clone was seen more than once but under ten times. The chain links TRBV18 to TRBJ2-3, with D tentatively TRBD1 (6 bases). Per the germline V gene, CDR1 is KGHSH and CDR2 is LQKENI. The CDR3 is made up of 17 amino acids. The ends were cut back, 3 bases at V and 1 base at J, with 17 bases in the middle. The CDR3 reads CASSPRATGRGTDTQYF. DNA of the CDR3: TGTGCCAGCTCACCTAGAGCGACAGGCCGGGGCACAGATACGCAGTATTTT.

This clone was seen a few times. The V call is TRBV6-1, the J call TRBJ1-2; no clear D gene. Trimming removed 1 base at V and 0 bases at J, with 15 bases between. Germline-derived CDR1 and CDR2 are MNHNS and SASEGT. The CDR3 is made up of 17 amino acids. The CDR3 sequence is CASSEERAGRANYGYTF. Written as DNA, the CDR3 is TGTGCCAGCAGTGAAGAGAGGGCGGGAAGGGCTAACTATGGCTACACCTTC.

This clone was picked up a small number of times. The chain links TRBV11-2 to TRBJ2-7; tentative D call: TRBD2 (6 bases). Germline assignment: CDR1 SGHAT and CDR2 FQNNGV. The V end lost 4 bases, the J end lost 0 bases, and 13 bases lay between the germline ends. The CDR3 is 15 residues long. CDR3 in amino acids: CASSWGGDGSYEQYF. The CDR3 DNA reads TGTGCCAGCAGCTGGGGCGGGGACGGCTCCTACGAGCAGTACTTC.

This chain joins TRBV7-6 and TRBJ2-1, with 8 bases that match TRBD2. In germline, CDR1 is SGHVS, CDR2 FNYEAQ. The junction had 10 bases not matched to a gene; V was cut back by 5 bases and J by 4 bases. The CDR3 loop spans 16 amino acids. The CDR3 is CASSPFRGGTYNEQFF. The CDR3 DNA follows: TGTGCCAGCAGCCCCTTCCGGGGGGGAACGTACAATGAGCAGTTCTTC.